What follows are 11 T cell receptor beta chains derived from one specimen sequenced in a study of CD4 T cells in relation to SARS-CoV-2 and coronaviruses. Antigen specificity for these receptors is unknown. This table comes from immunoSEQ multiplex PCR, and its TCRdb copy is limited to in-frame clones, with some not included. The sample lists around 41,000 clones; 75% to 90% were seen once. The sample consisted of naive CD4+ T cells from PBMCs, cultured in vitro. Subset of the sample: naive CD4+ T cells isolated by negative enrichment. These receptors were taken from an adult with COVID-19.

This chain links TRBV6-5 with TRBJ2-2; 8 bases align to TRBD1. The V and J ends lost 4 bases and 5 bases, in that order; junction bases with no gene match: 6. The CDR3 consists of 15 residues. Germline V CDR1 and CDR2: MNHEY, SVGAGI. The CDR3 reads CASSSRRQGTGELFF. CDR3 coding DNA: TGTGCCAGCAGTTCCCGACGACAGGGGACCGGGGAGCTGTTTTTT.

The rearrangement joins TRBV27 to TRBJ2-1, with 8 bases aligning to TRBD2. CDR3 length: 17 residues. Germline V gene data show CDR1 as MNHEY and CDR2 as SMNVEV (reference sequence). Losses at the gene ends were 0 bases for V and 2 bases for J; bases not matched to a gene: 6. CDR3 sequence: CASSLSTGGITYNEQFF. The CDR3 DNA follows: TGTGCCAGCAGTTTATCGACGGGGGGGATAACCTACAATGAGCAGTTCTTC.

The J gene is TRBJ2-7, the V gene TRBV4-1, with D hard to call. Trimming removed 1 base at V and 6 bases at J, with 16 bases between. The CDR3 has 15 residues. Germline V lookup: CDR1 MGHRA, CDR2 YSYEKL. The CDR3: CASSQAGRFRAEQYF. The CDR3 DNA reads TGCGCCAGCAGCCAAGCCGGAAGGTTTCGGGCCGAGCAGTACTTC.

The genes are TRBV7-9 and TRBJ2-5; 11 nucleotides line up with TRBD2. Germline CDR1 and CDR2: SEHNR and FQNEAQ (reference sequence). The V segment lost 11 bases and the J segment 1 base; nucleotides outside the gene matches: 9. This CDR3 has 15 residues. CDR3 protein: CAVGGTSGFQETQYF. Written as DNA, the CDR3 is TGTGCCGTCGGGGGGACTAGCGGTTTCCAAGAGACCCAGTACTTC.

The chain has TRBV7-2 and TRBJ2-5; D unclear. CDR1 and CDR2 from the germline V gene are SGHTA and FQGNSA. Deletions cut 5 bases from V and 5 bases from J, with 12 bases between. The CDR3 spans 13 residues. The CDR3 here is CASSRRGMETQYF. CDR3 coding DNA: TGTGCCAGCAGCCGAAGAGGTATGGAGACCCAGTACTTC.

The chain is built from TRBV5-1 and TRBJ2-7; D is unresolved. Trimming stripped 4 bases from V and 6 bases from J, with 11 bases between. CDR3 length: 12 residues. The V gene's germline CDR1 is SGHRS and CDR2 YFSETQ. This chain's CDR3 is CASSRLGSEQYF. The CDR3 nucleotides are TGCGCCAGCAGCAGGTTGGGTAGCGAGCAGTACTTC. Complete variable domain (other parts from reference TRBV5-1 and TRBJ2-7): KAGVTQTPRYLIKTRGQQVTLSCSPISGHRSVSWYQQTPGQGLQFLFEYFSETQRNKGNFPGRFSGRQFSNSRSEMNVSTLELGDSALYLCASSRLGSEQYFGPGTRLTVT.

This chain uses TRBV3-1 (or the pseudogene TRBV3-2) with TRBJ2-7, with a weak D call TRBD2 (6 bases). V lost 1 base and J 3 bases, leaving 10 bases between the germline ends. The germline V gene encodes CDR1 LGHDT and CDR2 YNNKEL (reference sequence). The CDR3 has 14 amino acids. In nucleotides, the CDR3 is TGTGCCAGCAGCCAAGGTTCCGGGGGCTACGAGCAGTACTTC. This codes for CASSQGSGGYEQYF.

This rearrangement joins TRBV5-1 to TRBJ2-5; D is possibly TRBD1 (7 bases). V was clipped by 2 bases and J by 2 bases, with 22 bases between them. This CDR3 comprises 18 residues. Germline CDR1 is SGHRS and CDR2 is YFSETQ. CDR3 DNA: TGCGCCAGCAGCTTCGGAGGGACAGCCATCACAGGACAAGAGACCCAGTACTTC. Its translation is CASSFGGTAITGQETQYF.

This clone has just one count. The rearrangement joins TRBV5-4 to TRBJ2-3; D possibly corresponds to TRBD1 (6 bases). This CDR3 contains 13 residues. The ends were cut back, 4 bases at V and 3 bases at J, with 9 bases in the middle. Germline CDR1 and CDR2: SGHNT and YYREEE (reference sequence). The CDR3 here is CASSERGTDTQYF. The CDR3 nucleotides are TGTGCCAGCAGCGAGAGGGGGACAGATACGCAGTATTTT.

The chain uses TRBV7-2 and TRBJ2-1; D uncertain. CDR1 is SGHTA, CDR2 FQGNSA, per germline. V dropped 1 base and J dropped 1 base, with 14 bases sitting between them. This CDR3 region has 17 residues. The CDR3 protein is CASSLVRPALSYNEQFF. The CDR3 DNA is TGTGCCAGCAGCTTAGTTCGGCCAGCCCTTTCCTACAATGAGCAGTTCTTC. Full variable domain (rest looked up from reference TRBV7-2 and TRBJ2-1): GAGVSQSPSNKVTEKGKDVELRCDPISGHTALYWYRQSLGQGLEFLIYFQGNSAPDKSGLPSDRFSAERTGGSVSTLTIQRTQQEDSAVYLCASSLVRPALSYNEQFFGPGTRLTVL.

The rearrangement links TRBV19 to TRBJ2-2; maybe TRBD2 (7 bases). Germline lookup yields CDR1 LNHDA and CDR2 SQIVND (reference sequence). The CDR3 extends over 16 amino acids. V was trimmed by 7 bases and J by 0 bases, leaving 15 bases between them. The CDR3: CASTHAGAANTGELFF. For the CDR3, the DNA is TGTGCCAGTACCCATGCGGGGGCCGCGAACACCGGGGAGCTGTTTTTT. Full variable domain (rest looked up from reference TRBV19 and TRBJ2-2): DGGITQSPKYLFRKEGQNVTLSCEQNLNHDAMYWYRQDPGQGLRLIYYSQIVNDFQKGDIAEGYSVSREKKESFPLTVTSAQKNPTAFYLCASTHAGAANTGELFFGEGSRLTVL.